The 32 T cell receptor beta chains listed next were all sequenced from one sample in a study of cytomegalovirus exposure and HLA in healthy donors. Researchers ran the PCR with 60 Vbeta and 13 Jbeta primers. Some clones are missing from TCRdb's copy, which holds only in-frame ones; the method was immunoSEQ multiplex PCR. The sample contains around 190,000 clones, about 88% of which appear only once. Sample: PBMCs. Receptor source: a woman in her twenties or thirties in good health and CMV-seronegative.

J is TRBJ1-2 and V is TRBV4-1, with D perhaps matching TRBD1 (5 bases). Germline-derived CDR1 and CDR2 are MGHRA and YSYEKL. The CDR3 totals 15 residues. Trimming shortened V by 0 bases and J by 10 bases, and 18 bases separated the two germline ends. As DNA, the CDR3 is TGCGCCAGCAGCCAAGACCAGGGATTGGATCATGTCTACACCTTC. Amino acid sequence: CASSQDQGLDHVYTF.

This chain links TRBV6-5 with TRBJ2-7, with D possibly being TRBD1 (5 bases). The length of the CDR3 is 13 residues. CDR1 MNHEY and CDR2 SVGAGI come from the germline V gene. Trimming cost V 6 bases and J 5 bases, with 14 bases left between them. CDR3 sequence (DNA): TGTGCCAGCAGCCTCGGACACCTCGACGAGCAGTACTTC. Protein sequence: CASSLGHLDEQYF.

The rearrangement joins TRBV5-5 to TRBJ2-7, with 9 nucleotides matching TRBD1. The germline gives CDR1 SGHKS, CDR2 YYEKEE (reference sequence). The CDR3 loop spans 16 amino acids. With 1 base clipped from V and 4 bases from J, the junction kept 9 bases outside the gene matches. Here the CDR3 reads CASSLRGTGSWYEQYF. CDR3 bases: TGTGCCAGCAGCTTGCGGGGGACAGGGTCGTGGTACGAGCAGTACTTC. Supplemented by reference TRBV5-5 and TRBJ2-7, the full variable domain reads DAGVTQSPTHLIKTRGQQVTLRCSPISGHKSVSWYQQVLGQGPQFIFQYYEKEERGRGNFPDRFSARQFPNYSSELNVNALLLGDSALYLCASSLRGTGSWYEQYFGPGTRLTVT.

The CDR3 nucleotides are TGTGCCAGCAGTCCCCACGGTCCCTACGAGCAGTACTTC. It encodes CASSPHGPYEQYF. J is TRBJ2-7 and V is TRBV28; D call uncertain. Germline V gene lookup returns CDR1 MDHEN and CDR2 SYDVKM. Trimming cost V 5 bases and J 2 bases, with 10 bases left between them. The CDR3 has 13 residues.

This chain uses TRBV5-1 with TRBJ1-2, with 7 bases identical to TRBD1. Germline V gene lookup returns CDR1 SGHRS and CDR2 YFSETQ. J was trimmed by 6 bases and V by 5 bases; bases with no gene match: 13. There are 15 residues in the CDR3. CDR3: CASSIQDRVKDGYTF. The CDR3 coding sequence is TGCGCCAGCAGTATCCAAGACAGGGTGAAGGATGGCTACACCTTC. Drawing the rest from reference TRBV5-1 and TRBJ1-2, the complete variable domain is KAGVTQTPRYLIKTRGQQVTLSCSPISGHRSVSWYQQTPGQGLQFLFEYFSETQRNKGNFPGRFSGRQFSNSRSEMNVSTLELGDSALYLCASSIQDRVKDGYTFGSGTRLTVV.

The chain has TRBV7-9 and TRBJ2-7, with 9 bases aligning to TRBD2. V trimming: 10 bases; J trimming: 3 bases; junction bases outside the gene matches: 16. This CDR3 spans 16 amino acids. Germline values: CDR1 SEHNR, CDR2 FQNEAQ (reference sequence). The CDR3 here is CANSGLAPITNYEQYF. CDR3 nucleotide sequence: TGTGCCAACTCGGGACTAGCACCGATAACTAACTACGAGCAGTACTTC.

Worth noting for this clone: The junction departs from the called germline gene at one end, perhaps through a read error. In nucleotides, the CDR3 is TGTGCTAGCAGTCCTCCTCCGGGACAGGGGAACACCGGGGAGCTGTTTTTT. It yields the protein CASSPPPGQGNTGELFF. This chain joins TRBV7-7 and TRBJ2-2; 9 bases map to TRBD1. The CDR3 runs 17 residues. The germline gives CDR1 SSHAT, CDR2 FNYEAQ (reference sequence).

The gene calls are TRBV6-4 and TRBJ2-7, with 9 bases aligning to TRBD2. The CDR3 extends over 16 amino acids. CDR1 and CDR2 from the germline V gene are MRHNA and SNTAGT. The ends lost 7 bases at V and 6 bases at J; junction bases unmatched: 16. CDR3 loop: CASTFSGSKRLCEQYF. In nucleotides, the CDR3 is TGTGCCAGCACTTTTAGCGGGAGTAAGCGCTTATGCGAGCAGTACTTC.

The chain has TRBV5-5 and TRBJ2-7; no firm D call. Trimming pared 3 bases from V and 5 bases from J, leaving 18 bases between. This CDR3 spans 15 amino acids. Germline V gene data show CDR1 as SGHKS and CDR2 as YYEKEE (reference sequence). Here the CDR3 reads CASSYTAPSKNEQYF. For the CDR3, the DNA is TGTGCCAGCAGCTACACAGCCCCCTCGAAGAACGAGCAGTACTTC.

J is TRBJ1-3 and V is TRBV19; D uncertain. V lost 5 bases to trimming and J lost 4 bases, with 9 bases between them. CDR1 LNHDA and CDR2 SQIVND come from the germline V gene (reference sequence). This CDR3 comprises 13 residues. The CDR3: CASSEKTGNTIYF. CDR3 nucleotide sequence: TGTGCCAGTAGTGAAAAGACAGGAAACACCATATATTTT.

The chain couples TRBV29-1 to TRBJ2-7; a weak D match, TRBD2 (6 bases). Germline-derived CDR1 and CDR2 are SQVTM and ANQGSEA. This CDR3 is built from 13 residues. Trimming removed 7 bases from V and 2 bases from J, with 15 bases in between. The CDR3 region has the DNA TGCAGCGGCTCTAGGGGAGGAACCTACGAGCAGTACTTC. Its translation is CSGSRGGTYEQYF.

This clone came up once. The DNA of the CDR3 is TGTGCCAGCAGTCGGGACAGAGACCTCGAGCAGTACTTC. Amino acids: CASSRDRDLEQYF. The chain has TRBV6-1 and TRBJ2-7; 7 bases agree with TRBD1. Germline V lookup: CDR1 MNHNS, CDR2 SASEGT. After removal of 5 bases from V and 6 bases from J, the junction contained 7 bases not matched to a gene. CDR3 length equals 13 residues.

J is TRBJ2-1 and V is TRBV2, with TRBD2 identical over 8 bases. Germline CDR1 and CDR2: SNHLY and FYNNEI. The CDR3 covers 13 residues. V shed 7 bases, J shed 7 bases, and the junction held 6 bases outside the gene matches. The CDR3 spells CASKDGRVNEQFF. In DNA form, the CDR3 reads TGTGCCAGCAAGGACGGGAGGGTTAATGAGCAGTTCTTC.

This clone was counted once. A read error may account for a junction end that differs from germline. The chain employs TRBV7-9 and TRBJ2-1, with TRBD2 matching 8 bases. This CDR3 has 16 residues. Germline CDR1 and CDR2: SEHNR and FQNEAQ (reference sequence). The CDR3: CSSSPIGGASYNEQFF. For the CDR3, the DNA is TGTTCCAGCTCCCCCATCGGGGGGGCCTCCTACAATGAGCAGTTCTTC. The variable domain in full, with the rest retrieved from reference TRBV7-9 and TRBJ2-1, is DTGVSQNPRHKITKRGQNVTFRCDPISEHNRLYWYRQTLGQGPEFLTYFQNEAQLEKSRLLSDRFSAERPKGSFSTLEIQRTEQGDSAMYLCSSSPIGGASYNEQFFGPGTRLTVL.

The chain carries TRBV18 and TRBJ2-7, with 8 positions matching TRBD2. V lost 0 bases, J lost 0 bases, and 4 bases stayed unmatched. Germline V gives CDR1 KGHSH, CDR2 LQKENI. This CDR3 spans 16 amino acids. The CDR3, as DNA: TGTGCCAGCTCACCACCGCAGCGGGGGCCCTCCTACGAGCAGTACTTC. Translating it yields CASSPPQRGPSYEQYF. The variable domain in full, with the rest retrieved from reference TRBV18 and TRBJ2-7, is NAGVMQNPRHLVRRRGQEARLRCSPMKGHSHVYWYRQLPEEGLKFMVYLQKENIIDESGMPKERFSAEFPKEGPSILRIQQVVRGDSAAYFCASSPPQRGPSYEQYFGPGTRLTVT.

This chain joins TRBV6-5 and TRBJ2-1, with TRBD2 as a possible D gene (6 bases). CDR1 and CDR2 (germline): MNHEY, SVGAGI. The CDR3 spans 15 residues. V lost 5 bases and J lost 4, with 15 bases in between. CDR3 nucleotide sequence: TGTGCCAGCAGTGCCCAAGGGCGGGATTACAATGAGCAGTTCTTC. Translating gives CASSAQGRDYNEQFF.

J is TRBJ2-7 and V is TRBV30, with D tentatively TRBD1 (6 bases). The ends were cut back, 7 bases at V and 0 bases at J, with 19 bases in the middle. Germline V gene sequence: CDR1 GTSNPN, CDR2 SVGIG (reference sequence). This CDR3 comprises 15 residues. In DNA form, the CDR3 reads TGTGCCTCCACCGGTAGGGGACATCTCTCCTACGAGCAGTACTTC. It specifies CASTGRGHLSYEQYF.

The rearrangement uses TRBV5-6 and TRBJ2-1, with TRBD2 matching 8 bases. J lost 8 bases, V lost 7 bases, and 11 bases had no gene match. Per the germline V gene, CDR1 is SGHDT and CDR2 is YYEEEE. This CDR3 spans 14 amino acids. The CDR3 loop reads CASGSGLGYHEQFF. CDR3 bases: TGTGCCAGCGGCTCGGGACTAGGGTACCATGAGCAGTTCTTC.

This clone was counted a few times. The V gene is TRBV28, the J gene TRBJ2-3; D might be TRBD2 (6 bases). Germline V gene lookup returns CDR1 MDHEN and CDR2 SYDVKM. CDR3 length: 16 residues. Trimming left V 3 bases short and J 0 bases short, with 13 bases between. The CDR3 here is CASSLMVGGSTDTQYF. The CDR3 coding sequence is TGTGCCAGCAGTTTGATGGTCGGGGGTAGCACAGATACGCAGTATTTT.

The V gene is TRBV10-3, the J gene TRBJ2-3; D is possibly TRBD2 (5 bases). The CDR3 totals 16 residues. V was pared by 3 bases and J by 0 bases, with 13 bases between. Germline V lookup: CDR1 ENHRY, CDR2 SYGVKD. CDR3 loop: CAISEFIATSTDTQYF. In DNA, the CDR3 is TGTGCCATCAGTGAATTTATAGCGACTAGCACAGATACGCAGTATTTT.

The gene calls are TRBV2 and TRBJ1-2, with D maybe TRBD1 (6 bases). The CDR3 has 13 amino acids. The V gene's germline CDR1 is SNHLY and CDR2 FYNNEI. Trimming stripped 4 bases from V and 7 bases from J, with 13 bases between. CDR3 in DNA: TGTGCCAGCAGTGTATCGGGGGGCGTTGGCTACACCTTC. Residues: CASSVSGGVGYTF.

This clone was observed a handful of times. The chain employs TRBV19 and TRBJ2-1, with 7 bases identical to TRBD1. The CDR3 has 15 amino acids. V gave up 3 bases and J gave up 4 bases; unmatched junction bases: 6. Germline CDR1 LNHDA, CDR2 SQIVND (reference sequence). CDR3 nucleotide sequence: TGTGCCAGTAGTATTGAAGGGGGCTGGTACAATGAGCAGTTCTTC. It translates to CASSIEGGWYNEQFF.

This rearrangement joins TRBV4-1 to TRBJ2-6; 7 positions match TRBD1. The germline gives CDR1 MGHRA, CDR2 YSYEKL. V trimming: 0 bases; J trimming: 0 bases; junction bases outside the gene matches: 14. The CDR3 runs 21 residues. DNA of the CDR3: TGCGCCAGCAGCCAAGATCCCCAACGACAGGGTATGTCCTCTGGGGCCAACGTCCTGACTTTC. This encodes CASSQDPQRQGMSSGANVLTF.

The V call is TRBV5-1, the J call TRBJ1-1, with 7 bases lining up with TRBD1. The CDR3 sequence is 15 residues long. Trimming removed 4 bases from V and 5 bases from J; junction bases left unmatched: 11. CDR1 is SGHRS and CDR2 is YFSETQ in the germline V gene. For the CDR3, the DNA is TGCGCCAGCAGCGGAAGACAGGGTGGGAATACTGAAGCTTTCTTT. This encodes CASSGRQGGNTEAFF.

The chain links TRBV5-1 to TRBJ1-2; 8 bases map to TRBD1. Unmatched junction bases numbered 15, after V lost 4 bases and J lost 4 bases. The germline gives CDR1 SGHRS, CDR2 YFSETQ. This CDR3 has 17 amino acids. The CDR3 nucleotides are TGCGCCAGCAGCGAGAAGCAGGACAGGGTAGTCGGCTATGGCTACACCTTC. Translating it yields CASSEKQDRVVGYGYTF.

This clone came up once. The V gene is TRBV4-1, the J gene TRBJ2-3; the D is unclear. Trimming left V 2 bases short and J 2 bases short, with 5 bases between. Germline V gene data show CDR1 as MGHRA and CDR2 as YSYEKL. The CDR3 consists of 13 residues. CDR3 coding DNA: TGCGCCAGCAGCCAACAAAACACAGATACGCAGTATTTT. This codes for CASSQQNTDTQYF.

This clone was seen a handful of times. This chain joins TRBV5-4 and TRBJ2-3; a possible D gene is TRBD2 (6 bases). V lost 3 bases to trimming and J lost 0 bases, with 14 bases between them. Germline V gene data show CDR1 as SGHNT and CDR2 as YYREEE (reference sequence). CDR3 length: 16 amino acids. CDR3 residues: CASSSPGTRSTDTQYF. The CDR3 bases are TGTGCCAGCAGCTCCCCCGGGACTCGGAGCACAGATACGCAGTATTTT.

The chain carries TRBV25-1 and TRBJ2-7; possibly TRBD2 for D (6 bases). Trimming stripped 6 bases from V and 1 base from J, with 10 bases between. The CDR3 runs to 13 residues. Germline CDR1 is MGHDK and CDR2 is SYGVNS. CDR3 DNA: TGTGCCAGCAGGAGGGACTTATCCTACGAGCAGTACTTC. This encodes CASRRDLSYEQYF.

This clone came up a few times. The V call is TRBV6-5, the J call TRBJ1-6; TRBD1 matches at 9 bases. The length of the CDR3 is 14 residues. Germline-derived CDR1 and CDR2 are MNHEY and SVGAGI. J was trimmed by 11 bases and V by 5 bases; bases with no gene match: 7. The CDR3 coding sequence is TGTGCCAGCAGTCTCCGGGACAGGGTCCCACCCCTCCACTTT. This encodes CASSLRDRVPPLHF.

CDR3 protein: CAIGQTSTDTQYF. Here the CDR3 DNA reads TGTGCCATTGGACAGACTAGCACAGATACGCAGTATTTT. The chain joins TRBV28 to TRBJ2-3; possible D gene TRBD1, 6 bases. The germline V gene encodes CDR1 MDHEN and CDR2 SYDVKM. The CDR3 extends over 13 amino acids. Trimming cost V 10 bases and J 0 bases, with 11 bases left between them.

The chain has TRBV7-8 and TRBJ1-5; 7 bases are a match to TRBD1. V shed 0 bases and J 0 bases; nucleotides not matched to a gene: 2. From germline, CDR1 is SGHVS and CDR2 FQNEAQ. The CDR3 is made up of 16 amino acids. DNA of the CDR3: TGTGCCAGCAGCTTAGCGGACAGGACTAGCAATCAGCCCCAGCATTTT. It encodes CASSLADRTSNQPQHF.

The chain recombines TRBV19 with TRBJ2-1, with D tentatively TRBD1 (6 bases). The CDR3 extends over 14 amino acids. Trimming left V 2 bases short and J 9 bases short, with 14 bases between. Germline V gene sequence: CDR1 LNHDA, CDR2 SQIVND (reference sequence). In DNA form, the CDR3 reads TGTGCCAGTAGTATAACAGGGTTAGCAGGTGAGCAGTTCTTC. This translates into CASSITGLAGEQFF. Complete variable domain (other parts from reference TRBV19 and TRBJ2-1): DGGITQSPKYLFRKEGQNVTLSCEQNLNHDAMYWYRQDPGQGLRLIYYSQIVNDFQKGDIAEGYSVSREKKESFPLTVTSAQKNPTAFYLCASSITGLAGEQFFGPGTRLTVL.